This T cell receptor (beta chain) was captured in a study of T cells in Graves' hyperthyroidism and ophthalmopathy. It was uncontrolled infection, other autoimmune disease, pregnancy or lactation that excluded patients. There were TCR beta CDR3 regions amplified from RNA transcripts. HTBI primers were employed in a first-round RT-PCR of the TCR CDR3. TCRdb recomputed calls from the multiplex PCR reads with MiXCR, one row per CDR3 protein. This table has approximately 430,000 distinct CDR3 sequences, 15% to 18% appearing once. The CDR3 consists of 13 residues. Germline-derived CDR1 and CDR2 are SNHLY and FYNNEI. With 5 bases removed from V and 4 bases from J, the gap between germline ends came to 12 bases. Study conclusions and caveats: Progression to ophthalmopathy was predicted a median of approximately seven months early.

This clonotype came up many times. Its antigen is unknown. The chain joins TRBV2 to TRBJ2-7, with D perhaps TRBD2 (5 bases). The receptor's source is a woman under 30 with Graves' hyperthyroidism. The material sequenced was blood. Here the CDR3 reads CASSPSTGYEQYF. The CDR3 bases are TGTGCCAGCAGTCCTAGCACTGGATACGAGCAGTACTTC.